Each of the 27 T cell receptor beta chains below was sequenced from the same sample in a study of blood T cell repertoires in COVID-19 (TCRdb year 2020). Library preparation used the immunoSEQ multiplex PCR assay. Entries here come from immuneACCESS through TCRdb and include only in-frame sequences with V and J called. Some clones fail to appear in such tables; in the studies checked, an unresolved V gene covers under half of the shortfall, and the cause of the remainder is unknown. This sample gives approximately 50,000 clones in total; around nine tenths of them show up just once. The ten largest clones take up around 30% of the sample. Sequenced: peripheral blood. These receptors were obtained from a woman of 80 years or more with acute or convalescent COVID-19.

The rearrangement links TRBV15 to TRBJ1-4; perhaps TRBD1 as D (5 bases). V was pared by 2 bases and J by 7 bases, with 11 bases between. Germline V gives CDR1 LNHNV, CDR2 YYDKDF (reference sequence). CDR3 length: 14 residues. CDR3 amino acids: CATSRPSDIEKLFF. The CDR3 nucleotides read TGTGCCACCAGCAGACCCTCGGACATTGAAAAACTGTTTTTT.

The V gene is TRBV5-1, the J gene TRBJ1-2; 9 bases agree with TRBD1. This CDR3 contains 14 residues. Germline V gene data show CDR1 as SGHRS and CDR2 as YFSETQ. Germline trimming cut 5 bases from V and 2 bases from J; bases unmatched to any gene: 4. As DNA, the CDR3 is TGCGCCAGCAGAGAGACAGGGGGGAACTATGGCTACACCTTC. Its protein is CASRETGGNYGYTF.

The chain carries TRBV11-2 and TRBJ2-1, with D possibly TRBD2 on 7 matching bases. The CDR3 is made up of 15 amino acids. Germline loops: CDR1 SGHAT, CDR2 FQNNGV. Deletions cut 5 bases from V and 10 bases from J, with 21 bases between. The CDR3 loop is CASSEEGGGRGEQFF. For the CDR3, the DNA is TGTGCCAGCAGCGAAGAAGGGGGGGGGCGTGGCGAGCAGTTCTTC.

The CDR3 is CASSSDRTPSNQPQHF. CDR3 DNA sequence: TGTGCCAGCAGCTCTGACAGGACACCAAGCAATCAGCCCCAGCATTTT. This rearrangement joins TRBV7-9 to TRBJ1-5; D might be TRBD1 (6 bases). Trimming removed 4 bases at V and 1 base at J, with 14 bases between. The CDR3 extends over 16 amino acids. Looked up from germline, CDR1 is SEHNR and CDR2 is FQNEAQ (reference sequence).

V gene TRBV18 combines with J gene TRBJ2-3; 9 positions agree with TRBD2. The CDR3 length is 16 residues. Germline V lookup: CDR1 KGHSH, CDR2 LQKENI. V lost 1 base, J lost 2 bases, and 4 bases stayed unmatched. The CDR3 bases are TGTGCCAGCTCACCACTTAGCGGGGGCTTCACAGATACGCAGTATTTT. This gives the protein CASSPLSGGFTDTQYF. Using reference TRBV18 and TRBJ2-3 for the parts outside the CDR3, the full variable domain is NAGVMQNPRHLVRRRGQEARLRCSPMKGHSHVYWYRQLPEEGLKFMVYLQKENIIDESGMPKERFSAEFPKEGPSILRIQQVVRGDSAAYFCASSPLSGGFTDTQYFGPGTRLTVL.

This chain joins TRBV5-1 and TRBJ1-5; D unresolved. V was pared by 2 bases and J by 7 bases, with 10 bases between. The CDR3 is 13 residues long. Per the germline V gene, CDR1 is SGHRS and CDR2 is YFSETQ. In DNA form, the CDR3 reads TGCGCCAGCAGCTTCGGGGAGTCCCAGCCCCAGCATTTT. Its protein product is CASSFGESQPQHF.

The rearrangement uses TRBV7-2 and TRBJ1-1; D perhaps matches TRBD1 (6 bases). Deletions cut 5 bases from V and 0 bases from J, with 13 bases between. CDR1 is SGHTA, CDR2 FQGNSA, per germline. CDR3 length: 15 amino acids. CDR3 sequence: CASSNRQEMNTEAFF. The CDR3 nucleotides read TGTGCCAGCAGCAATCGACAGGAGATGAACACTGAAGCTTTCTTT.

The V gene is TRBV11-2, the J gene TRBJ2-7; tentatively, D is TRBD1 (6 bases). The CDR3 has 15 amino acids. V was trimmed by 0 bases and J by 5 bases, leaving 14 bases between them. The germline V gene encodes CDR1 SGHAT and CDR2 FQNNGV. CDR3 region: CASSLETGYFNEQYF. The CDR3 nucleotides read TGTGCCAGCAGCTTAGAAACAGGGTATTTTAACGAGCAGTACTTC.

This chain uses TRBV5-8 with TRBJ2-4; TRBD1 aligns across 8 bases. After removal of 0 bases from V and 3 bases from J, the junction contained 8 bases not matched to a gene. The germline V gene encodes CDR1 SGHTS and CDR2 YDEGEE. The CDR3 totals 17 residues. CDR3 nucleotides: TGTGCCAGCAGCTTGGAGACAGGGGCCTTCTTCAAAAACATTCAGTACTTC. Protein sequence: CASSLETGAFFKNIQYF.

This clone was seen once. The chain uses TRBV3-1 (or the pseudogene TRBV3-2) and TRBJ2-3; 8 bases fit TRBD2. Germline trimming cut 0 bases from V and 1 base from J; bases unmatched to any gene: 9. The germline V gene has CDR1 LGHDT and CDR2 YNNKEL (reference sequence). CDR3 length equals 18 residues. CDR3 amino acids: CASSQDRLGAGGTDTQYF. In DNA form, the CDR3 reads TGTGCCAGCAGCCAAGATCGTCTCGGAGCGGGGGGCACAGATACGCAGTATTTT.

The chain is built from TRBV18 and TRBJ2-7; D is unclear. This CDR3 is built from 13 residues. The V gene lost 4 bases and the J gene lost 0 bases, with 7 bases spanning the gap. Per the germline V gene, CDR1 is KGHSH and CDR2 is LQKENI. The CDR3 DNA reads as TGTGCCAGCTCACTGGAGCTCTCCTACGAGCAGTACTTC. This gives the protein CASSLELSYEQYF.

The chain carries TRBV6-5 and TRBJ1-1, with D uncertain. The germline gives CDR1 MNHEY, CDR2 SVGAGI. CDR3 length: 12 residues. With 10 bases removed from V and 2 bases from J, the gap between germline ends came to 11 bases. The DNA of the CDR3 is TGTGCCAAGCCTCCAGGTAACACTGAAGCTTTCTTT. As protein: CAKPPGNTEAFF.

The chain joins TRBV18 to TRBJ2-3; TRBD2 agrees at 11 bases. Germline CDR1 KGHSH, CDR2 LQKENI. V trimming: 6 bases; J trimming: 2 bases; junction bases outside the gene matches: 1. This CDR3 has 14 residues. The CDR3 region has the DNA TGTGCCAGCTCGGGACTAGCGGACACAGATACGCAGTATTTT. Amino acid sequence: CASSGLADTDTQYF. Full variable domain (outside the CDR3, taken from reference TRBV18 and TRBJ2-3): NAGVMQNPRHLVRRRGQEARLRCSPMKGHSHVYWYRQLPEEGLKFMVYLQKENIIDESGMPKERFSAEFPKEGPSILRIQQVVRGDSAAYFCASSGLADTDTQYFGPGTRLTVL.

This chain joins TRBV10-3 and TRBJ1-4; 7 bases fit TRBD1. Germline-derived CDR1 and CDR2 are ENHRY and SYGVKD. V lost 4 bases and J lost 14; bases outside the gene matches: 4. The CDR3 length is 11 residues. Here the CDR3 DNA reads TGTGCCATCAGTGGGGGACAGTGGCTGTTTTTT. Protein product: CAISGGQWLFF.

The rearrangement uses TRBV5-1 and TRBJ2-1; TRBD2 matches at 7 bases. CDR1 and CDR2 (germline): SGHRS, YFSETQ. With V trimmed by 4 bases and J by 0 bases, 7 bases remained unmatched. The CDR3 totals 16 residues. For the CDR3, the DNA is TGCGCCAGCAGCCCGAAAGCGGGGAACTCCTACAATGAGCAGTTCTTC. Its protein product is CASSPKAGNSYNEQFF. The full variable domain, rest sourced from reference TRBV5-1 and TRBJ2-1, is KAGVTQTPRYLIKTRGQQVTLSCSPISGHRSVSWYQQTPGQGLQFLFEYFSETQRNKGNFPGRFSGRQFSNSRSEMNVSTLELGDSALYLCASSPKAGNSYNEQFFGPGTRLTVL.

This sequence joins TRBV4-2 and TRBJ2-3; 7 nucleotides align to TRBD2. Trimming took 0 bases from V and 0 from J; bases not matched to a gene: 12. The CDR3 has 19 residues. Germline lookup yields CDR1 LGHNA and CDR2 YNFKEQ. In DNA, the CDR3 is TGTGCCAGCAGCCAAGAACAAGGTCCAGCGGGGAGTAGCACAGATACGCAGTATTTT. This gives the protein CASSQEQGPAGSSTDTQYF.

The chain uses TRBV3-1 (or the pseudogene TRBV3-2) and TRBJ2-3, with D uncertain. Germline loops: CDR1 LGHDT, CDR2 YNNKEL (reference sequence). The ends were cut back, 5 bases at V and 0 bases at J, with 12 bases in the middle. This CDR3 is 15 amino acids long. CDR3 in DNA: TGTGCCAGCAGCACGGCGGTTAGGAGCACAGATACGCAGTATTTT. Translation gives CASSTAVRSTDTQYF.

The chain employs TRBV19 and TRBJ2-2; maybe TRBD2 (6 bases). Trimming removed 4 bases from V and 3 bases from J, with 12 bases in between. CDR1 is LNHDA, CDR2 SQIVND, per germline (reference sequence). The CDR3 totals 15 residues. The CDR3 region is CASSTGTGDTGELFF. The CDR3 region has the DNA TGTGCCAGTAGTACAGGGACTGGAGACACCGGGGAGCTGTTTTTT.

The chain combines TRBV6-5 with TRBJ1-5; D remains ambiguous. The V end was cut by 2 bases, the J end by 0 bases, with 11 bases between. The CDR3 length is 16 residues. Germline CDR1 reads MNHEY; CDR2 reads SVGAGI. DNA for the CDR3: TGTGCCAGCAGTTACGCCATTCCTAATAGCAATCAGCCCCAGCATTTT. Its translation: CASSYAIPNSNQPQHF.

This clone was found a few times. This rearrangement joins TRBV4-2 to TRBJ1-3; 9 bases are a match to TRBD1. Germline lookup yields CDR1 LGHNA and CDR2 YNFKEQ. After removal of 0 bases from V and 1 base from J, the junction contained 4 bases not matched to a gene. The CDR3 totals 17 residues. CDR3 nucleotide sequence: TGTGCCAGCAGCCAAGATATCGACAGGGGGTCTGGAAACACCATATATTTT. Amino acid sequence: CASSQDIDRGSGNTIYF.

The rearrangement links TRBV29-1 to TRBJ2-1; a weak D match, TRBD2 (5 bases). CDR1 and CDR2 from the germline V gene are SQVTM and ANQGSEA. CDR3 length: 13 amino acids. V shed 2 bases and J shed 7 bases, with 12 bases lying between them. The CDR3 is CSVERASGNEQFF. In nucleotides, the CDR3 is TGCAGCGTTGAAAGGGCGTCGGGGAATGAGCAGTTCTTC.

V gene TRBV9 combines with J gene TRBJ2-3, with 9 positions matching TRBD2. The CDR3 extends over 16 amino acids. Germline V gene sequence: CDR1 SGDLS, CDR2 YYNGEE. After removal of 0 bases from V and 4 bases from J, the junction contained 6 bases not matched to a gene. The CDR3 loop reads CASSVVDIAGADTQYF. In DNA, the CDR3 is TGTGCCAGCAGCGTAGTTGATATAGCGGGAGCAGATACGCAGTATTTT. Supplemented by reference TRBV9 and TRBJ2-3, the full variable domain reads DSGVTQTPKHLITATGQRVTLRCSPRSGDLSVYWYQQSLDQGLQFLIQYYNGEERAKGNILERFSAQQFPDLHSELNLSSLELGDSALYFCASSVVDIAGADTQYFGPGTRLTVL.

The chain couples TRBV19 to TRBJ2-2; 8 bases line up with TRBD1. J was trimmed by 6 bases and V by 3 bases; bases with no gene match: 12. The CDR3 spans 17 residues. Germline-derived CDR1 and CDR2 are LNHDA and SQIVND (reference sequence). CDR3 in amino acids: CASSMQAQGAGAGELFF. In DNA, the CDR3 is TGTGCCAGTAGTATGCAGGCGCAGGGGGCAGGGGCCGGGGAGCTGTTTTTT. Combining the CDR3 with reference TRBV19 and TRBJ2-2 gives the whole variable domain DGGITQSPKYLFRKEGQNVTLSCEQNLNHDAMYWYRQDPGQGLRLIYYSQIVNDFQKGDIAEGYSVSREKKESFPLTVTSAQKNPTAFYLCASSMQAQGAGAGELFFGEGSRLTVL.

This clone was recorded once. The rearrangement joins TRBV20-1 to TRBJ2-3, with TRBD2 matching 14 bases. The V and J ends lost 3 bases and 2 bases, in that order; junction bases with no gene match: 7. This CDR3 is built from 17 residues. Germline V gene sequence: CDR1 DFQATT, CDR2 SNEGSKA (reference sequence). In nucleotides, the CDR3 is TGCAGTGCTAGTGAAGCGACTAGCGGGGGGGCCACAGATACGCAGTATTTT. Translating it yields CSASEATSGGATDTQYF.

The count of this clone is one. The chain links TRBV3-1 (or the pseudogene TRBV3-2) to TRBJ1-1, with D uncertain. V lost 1 base to trimming and J lost 0 bases, with 12 bases between them. The CDR3 has 16 amino acids. CDR1 LGHDT and CDR2 YNNKEL come from the germline V gene (reference sequence). Written as DNA, the CDR3 is TGTGCCAGCAGCCAAGGAGGGAGCTCCATGAACACTGAAGCTTTCTTT. Its translation: CASSQGGSSMNTEAFF.

The CDR3 region has the DNA TGCAGTGCCAGTGAGTCAACAGGTATCGTCCAGCCCCAGCATTTT. Translating it yields CSASESTGIVQPQHF. The chain carries TRBV20-1 and TRBJ1-5, with D possibly TRBD1 on 5 matching bases. This CDR3 is 15 amino acids long. Germline V CDR1 and CDR2: DFQATT, SNEGSKA (reference sequence). Trimming left V 6 bases short and J 7 bases short, with 22 bases between.

V gene TRBV7-8 combines with J gene TRBJ1-1; 8 bases agree with TRBD1. Germline V gene lookup returns CDR1 SGHVS and CDR2 FQNEAQ. This CDR3 has 19 amino acids. J was trimmed by 3 bases and V by 1 base; bases with no gene match: 16. The DNA for the CDR3 is TGTGCCAGCAGCTTAGGGGGACAGGCGGGTTTCCCGGAAGACACTGAAGCTTTCTTT. This codes for CASSLGGQAGFPEDTEAFF.